This is a list of T cell receptor beta chains from one sample in a study of T cell responses to AZD1222 COVID-19 vaccine. The table came from immunoSEQ multiplex PCR; TCRdb's copy has only in-frame clones and leaves some out. The sample lists 100,000 to 150,000 clones, about 89% occurring once. The material sequenced was peripheral blood, taken on day 0 of AZD1222 vaccination. These receptors were collected from an adult in good health. The CDR3 runs from the conserved cysteine through the conserved F or W. Fields, in order: CDR3 length, J gene, clone size, D gene, V gene, CDR3 DNA, CDR3 protein. A D gene is named only where the DNA matches it firmly. Expanded clones are given a class, and other clones once, few, many or no size at all.

cdr3_length: 14; j_call: TRBJ1-5; clone_size: NA; d_call: NA; v_call: TRBV19; cdr3_nt: TGTGCCAGTAGTATAGTAGGGGCTAGTCAGCCCCAGCATTTT; cdr3_aa: CASSIVGASQPQHF
cdr3_length: 13; j_call: TRBJ1-2; clone_size: NA; d_call: TRBD1; v_call: TRBV12-3/TRBV12-4; cdr3_nt: TGTGCCAGCAGACGACAGGGGGGTTATGGCTACACCTTC; cdr3_aa: CASRRQGGYGYTF
cdr3_length: 13; j_call: TRBJ1-2; clone_size: NA; d_call: NA; v_call: TRBV28; cdr3_nt: TGTGCCAGCAGTTTGGTGAGAAACTATGGCTACACCTTC; cdr3_aa: CASSLVRNYGYTF
cdr3_length: 15; j_call: TRBJ2-5; clone_size: NA; d_call: NA; v_call: TRBV7-2; cdr3_nt: TGTGCCAGCAGCTTACTTCGCGCAGTCCAAGAGACCCAGTACTTC; cdr3_aa: CASSLLRAVQETQYF
cdr3_length: 13; j_call: TRBJ1-5; clone_size: once; d_call: NA; v_call: TRBV19; cdr3_nt: TGTGCCAGTACCGAGCACAGGGACCAGCCCCAGCATTTT; cdr3_aa: CASTEHRDQPQHF
cdr3_length: 14; j_call: TRBJ2-3; clone_size: NA; d_call: NA; v_call: TRBV11-1; cdr3_nt: TGTGCCAGCAGCTTAGGATGGAGAGATAATACGCAGTATTTT; cdr3_aa: CASSLGWRDNTQYF
cdr3_length: 16; j_call: TRBJ1-3; clone_size: NA; d_call: TRBD1; v_call: TRBV5-6; cdr3_nt: TGTGCCAGCAGCTCACTCGGGACAGGGGGCCGAAACACCATATATTTT; cdr3_aa: CASSSLGTGGRNTIYF
cdr3_length: 15; j_call: TRBJ1-4; clone_size: NA; d_call: TRBD1; v_call: TRBV2; cdr3_nt: TGTGCCAGCAGTAGGACAGGGGGGGATAATGAAAAACTGTTTTTT; cdr3_aa: CASSRTGGDNEKLFF
cdr3_length: 17; j_call: TRBJ1-6; clone_size: few; d_call: NA; v_call: TRBV7-9; cdr3_nt: TGTGCCAGCACCCTATGGGGGGGCATAACCTATAATTCACCCCTCCACTTT; cdr3_aa: CASTLWGGITYNSPLHF
cdr3_length: 14; j_call: TRBJ2-7; clone_size: NA; d_call: NA; v_call: TRBV7-9; cdr3_nt: TGTGCCAGCAGTCCCACGGGGCCGGGCTACGAGCAGTACTTC; cdr3_aa: CASSPTGPGYEQYF
cdr3_length: 14; j_call: TRBJ1-1; clone_size: NA; d_call: NA; v_call: TRBV25-1; cdr3_nt: TGTGCCAGCAGTGAATCGGGGGGTGGGGCTGAAGCTTTCTTT; cdr3_aa: CASSESGGGAEAFF
cdr3_length: 15; j_call: TRBJ1-2; clone_size: NA; d_call: TRBD1; v_call: TRBV7-3; cdr3_nt: TGTGCCAGCAGCTCCGCCGGGACAGGGACTTACGGCTACACCTTC; cdr3_aa: CASSSAGTGTYGYTF
cdr3_length: 13; j_call: TRBJ1-2; clone_size: NA; d_call: NA; v_call: TRBV7-9; cdr3_nt: TGTGCCAGCAGCATGACGGAAGGCTATGGCTACACCTTC; cdr3_aa: CASSMTEGYGYTF
cdr3_length: 15; j_call: TRBJ1-1; clone_size: NA; d_call: TRBD1; v_call: TRBV19; cdr3_nt: TGTGCCAGTAGCTGGGACAGCTACATGAACACTGAAGCTTTCTTT; cdr3_aa: CASSWDSYMNTEAFF
cdr3_length: 12; j_call: TRBJ2-5; clone_size: NA; d_call: NA; v_call: TRBV30; cdr3_nt: TGTGCCTGTCGGCGGGGACCGGAGACCCAGTACTTC; cdr3_aa: CACRRGPETQYF
cdr3_length: 13; j_call: TRBJ1-1; clone_size: NA; d_call: NA; v_call: TRBV12-3/TRBV12-4; cdr3_nt: TGTGCCAGCAGTTTATGGCAGAACACTGAAGCTTTCTTT; cdr3_aa: CASSLWQNTEAFF
cdr3_length: 17; j_call: TRBJ2-3; clone_size: NA; d_call: NA; v_call: TRBV21-1; cdr3_nt: TGTGCCAGCAGCCCTCGTCGACTAGCGGAGGGCACAGATACGCAGTATTTT; cdr3_aa: CASSPRRLAEGTDTQYF
cdr3_length: 12; j_call: TRBJ2-1; clone_size: NA; d_call: NA; v_call: TRBV7-9; cdr3_nt: TGTGCCAGCAGTTCAAGGGGCAATGAGCAGTTCTTC; cdr3_aa: CASSSRGNEQFF
cdr3_length: 13; j_call: TRBJ2-2; clone_size: NA; d_call: NA; v_call: TRBV18; cdr3_nt: TGTGCCAGCTCCCACGACAGGACCGGGGAGCTGTTTTTT; cdr3_aa: CASSHDRTGELFF
cdr3_length: 13; j_call: TRBJ2-5; clone_size: NA; d_call: NA; v_call: TRBV29-1; cdr3_nt: TGCAGCGTGGACCGGGACACCCAAGAGACCCAGTACTTC; cdr3_aa: CSVDRDTQETQYF
cdr3_length: 14; j_call: TRBJ2-7; clone_size: NA; d_call: NA; v_call: TRBV18; cdr3_nt: TGTGCCAGCTCACCAACTAGTACGGGTTACGAGCAGTACTTC; cdr3_aa: CASSPTSTGYEQYF
cdr3_length: 13; j_call: TRBJ1-6; clone_size: NA; d_call: NA; v_call: TRBV6-5; cdr3_nt: TGTGCCAGCCAGGGAGTGGGTAATTCACCCCTCCACTTT; cdr3_aa: CASQGVGNSPLHF
cdr3_length: 13; j_call: TRBJ1-1; clone_size: NA; d_call: NA; v_call: TRBV6-5; cdr3_nt: TGTGCCAGCATCGAGCAGGTCCCCCTATGGGCTTTCTTT; cdr3_aa: CASIEQVPLWAFF
cdr3_length: 16; j_call: TRBJ1-1; clone_size: NA; d_call: NA; v_call: TRBV7-2; cdr3_nt: TGTGCCAGCAGCTTCCCCTGGCGGTATAAGAACACTGAAGCTTTCTTT; cdr3_aa: CASSFPWRYKNTEAFF
cdr3_length: 18; j_call: TRBJ2-2; clone_size: NA; d_call: NA; v_call: TRBV3-1/TRBV3-2; cdr3_nt: TGTGCCAGCAGCCAAGATCCCCGGTGGGTTCGTGGTACCGGGGAGCTGTTTTTT; cdr3_aa: CASSQDPRWVRGTGELFF
cdr3_length: 15; j_call: TRBJ2-2; clone_size: NA; d_call: NA; v_call: TRBV6-1; cdr3_nt: TGTGCCAGCAGTGACAGGGGACTGAACACCGGGGAGCTGTTTTTT; cdr3_aa: CASSDRGLNTGELFF
cdr3_length: 14; j_call: TRBJ1-1; clone_size: NA; d_call: NA; v_call: TRBV9; cdr3_nt: TGTGCCAGCAGCATAAATCCAGGGAACACTGAAGCTTTCTTT; cdr3_aa: CASSINPGNTEAFF
cdr3_length: 14; j_call: TRBJ2-3; clone_size: NA; d_call: NA; v_call: TRBV7-8; cdr3_nt: TGTGCCAGCAGCGCCCGAGGGCGGACAGATACGCAGTATTTT; cdr3_aa: CASSARGRTDTQYF
cdr3_length: 14; j_call: TRBJ2-7; clone_size: NA; d_call: TRBD1; v_call: TRBV5-6; cdr3_nt: TGTGCCAGCAGGGAGAACCAGGGGGACTACGAGCAGTACTTC; cdr3_aa: CASRENQGDYEQYF
cdr3_length: 15; j_call: TRBJ1-3; clone_size: NA; d_call: NA; v_call: TRBV19; cdr3_nt: TGTGCCAGTAGTAAGCCCTTGGCGTCTGGAAACACCATATATTTT; cdr3_aa: CASSKPLASGNTIYF
cdr3_length: 12; j_call: TRBJ1-6; clone_size: NA; d_call: NA; v_call: TRBV7-2; cdr3_nt: TGTGCCAGCAGCTTAGGGAAGGGGCCCCTCCACTTT; cdr3_aa: CASSLGKGPLHF
cdr3_length: 16; j_call: TRBJ2-2; clone_size: NA; d_call: TRBD2; v_call: TRBV7-7; cdr3_nt: TGTGCTAGCAGCCCCGGCGGCGGGAGGAACACCGGGGAGCTGTTTTTT; cdr3_aa: CASSPGGGRNTGELFF
cdr3_length: 15; j_call: TRBJ2-1; clone_size: NA; d_call: NA; v_call: TRBV6-5; cdr3_nt: TGTGCCAGCAGCCCCCCGGGACGCCCGGGCGGTGAGCAGTTCTTC; cdr3_aa: CASSPPGRPGGEQFF
cdr3_length: 16; j_call: TRBJ1-5; clone_size: NA; d_call: TRBD1; v_call: TRBV28; cdr3_nt: TGTGCCAGCCGTCATGGGAGACAGGGAATGAATCAGCCCCAGCATTTT; cdr3_aa: CASRHGRQGMNQPQHF
cdr3_length: 13; j_call: TRBJ1-1; clone_size: NA; d_call: NA; v_call: TRBV11-2; cdr3_nt: TGTGCCAGCAGTTTCGAACCGAACACTGAAGCTTTCTTT; cdr3_aa: CASSFEPNTEAFF
cdr3_length: 15; j_call: TRBJ1-2; clone_size: NA; d_call: NA; v_call: TRBV5-1; cdr3_nt: TGCGCCAGCAGCTGGGGCGAGGTCAGGAACTATGGCTACACCTTC; cdr3_aa: CASSWGEVRNYGYTF
cdr3_length: 17; j_call: TRBJ1-1; clone_size: NA; d_call: NA; v_call: TRBV10-3; cdr3_nt: TGTGCCATCAGTGAGGGGCCGATCAGGGGCCAAGACACTGAAGCTTTCTTT; cdr3_aa: CAISEGPIRGQDTEAFF
cdr3_length: 15; j_call: TRBJ2-5; clone_size: NA; d_call: NA; v_call: TRBV5-1; cdr3_nt: TGCGCCAGCAGCCCTCCAGAGGAGGGGACCGAGACCCAGTACTTC; cdr3_aa: CASSPPEEGTETQYF
cdr3_length: 12; j_call: TRBJ2-7; clone_size: NA; d_call: NA; v_call: TRBV10-3; cdr3_nt: TGTGCCATGGCCGGGACGGACTACGAGCAGTACTTC; cdr3_aa: CAMAGTDYEQYF
cdr3_length: 16; j_call: TRBJ1-1; clone_size: few; d_call: TRBD1; v_call: TRBV7-8; cdr3_nt: TGTGCCAGCAGCTTTGGACAGGGTTTCAGTAGTGTTGAAGCTTTCTTT; cdr3_aa: CASSFGQGFSSVEAFF
cdr3_length: 13; j_call: TRBJ1-1; clone_size: once; d_call: NA; v_call: TRBV29-1; cdr3_nt: TGCAGCGTTAAGGGAAGGGTGGGCACTGAAGCTTTCTTT; cdr3_aa: CSVKGRVGTEAFF
cdr3_length: 16; j_call: TRBJ2-5; clone_size: NA; d_call: TRBD2; v_call: TRBV5-1; cdr3_nt: TGCGCCAGCAGCTTGGCTGCTAGCGGGTTGCAAGAGACCCAGTACTTC; cdr3_aa: CASSLAASGLQETQYF
cdr3_length: 16; j_call: TRBJ2-3; clone_size: NA; d_call: NA; v_call: TRBV19; cdr3_nt: TGTGCCAGTAGCAAGATAGGGGGGTCAAACTCTGGTACGCAGTATTTT; cdr3_aa: CASSKIGGSNSGTQYF
cdr3_length: 16; j_call: TRBJ2-1; clone_size: NA; d_call: TRBD1; v_call: TRBV14; cdr3_nt: TGTGCCAGCAGCGAATACCGGGACAGATTCCACAATGAGCAGTTCTTC; cdr3_aa: CASSEYRDRFHNEQFF
cdr3_length: 18; j_call: TRBJ2-3; clone_size: NA; d_call: NA; v_call: TRBV7-6; cdr3_nt: TGTGCCAGCAGCTTAGCAGCCACACACAGGGTCCGCACAGATACGCAGTATTTT; cdr3_aa: CASSLAATHRVRTDTQYF
cdr3_length: 15; j_call: TRBJ2-3; clone_size: NA; d_call: NA; v_call: TRBV6-2/TRBV6-3; cdr3_nt: TGTGCCAGCAGTTATAGTTCGGGGGTGCGGAATACGCAGTATTTT; cdr3_aa: CASSYSSGVRNTQYF
cdr3_length: 18; j_call: TRBJ2-2; clone_size: once; d_call: TRBD1; v_call: TRBV3-1/TRBV3-2; cdr3_nt: TGTGCCAGCAGCCAAGATGAGGGGGCCCTCGCGAACACCGGGGAGCTGTTTTTT; cdr3_aa: CASSQDEGALANTGELFF
cdr3_length: 15; j_call: TRBJ2-2; clone_size: NA; d_call: NA; v_call: TRBV27; cdr3_nt: TGTGCCAGCAGTTTGTCTCGAACGAACACCGGGGAGCTGTTTTTT; cdr3_aa: CASSLSRTNTGELFF
cdr3_length: 15; j_call: TRBJ1-1; clone_size: once; d_call: NA; v_call: TRBV7-2; cdr3_nt: TGTGCCAGCAGCTTAGGAGCAGGGGAGAACACTGAAGCTTTCTTT; cdr3_aa: CASSLGAGENTEAFF
cdr3_length: 16; j_call: TRBJ2-7; clone_size: NA; d_call: NA; v_call: TRBV11-2; cdr3_nt: TGTGCCAGCAGCTTAGGCGGGGCGGGCCAGTCCTACGAGCAGTACTTC; cdr3_aa: CASSLGGAGQSYEQYF
cdr3_length: 15; j_call: TRBJ2-7; clone_size: NA; d_call: NA; v_call: TRBV18; cdr3_nt: TGTGCCAGCTCACCACCAGGGGCTTCGATCTACGAGCAGTACTTC; cdr3_aa: CASSPPGASIYEQYF
cdr3_length: 13; j_call: TRBJ1-1; clone_size: NA; d_call: NA; v_call: TRBV27; cdr3_nt: TGTGCCAGCAAAACCCTGGGGGGAACTGAAGCTTTCTTT; cdr3_aa: CASKTLGGTEAFF
cdr3_length: 13; j_call: TRBJ1-5; clone_size: NA; d_call: NA; v_call: TRBV19; cdr3_nt: TGTGCCAGTAGTATGGGTCACGGGCAGCCCCAGCATTTT; cdr3_aa: CASSMGHGQPQHF